The 16 T cell receptor beta chains below all came from one sample that was sequenced in a study of T cell responses to AZD1222 COVID-19 vaccine. Sequenced by immunoSEQ multiplex PCR; TCRdb stores in-frame clones only, minus some. This table holds 150,000 to 200,000 clones, 85% to 95% found once. Material: peripheral blood, obtained on day 0 of AZD1222 vaccination. These receptors all come from an adult in good health.

This rearrangement joins TRBV6-5 to TRBJ1-1; D gene uncertain. Germline V gives CDR1 MNHEY, CDR2 SVGAGI. Deletions cut 7 bases from V and 0 bases from J, with 9 bases between. The CDR3 is made up of 13 amino acids. The CDR3 nucleotides read TGTGCCAGCATAAGACTCTTGAACACTGAAGCTTTCTTT. Amino acid sequence: CASIRLLNTEAFF.

The CDR3 nucleotides read TGCGCCAGCAGCTTGTCCCCTCGACAGCAGAATTCACCCCTCCACTTT. Protein product: CASSLSPRQQNSPLHF. The chain recombines TRBV5-1 with TRBJ1-6, with TRBD1 as a possible D gene (5 bases). The CDR3 loop spans 16 amino acids. Trimming cost V 1 base and J 7 bases, with 15 bases left between them. Germline lookup yields CDR1 SGHRS and CDR2 YFSETQ.

This sequence joins TRBV15 and TRBJ2-4; 9 nucleotides agree with TRBD1. The CDR3 runs 13 residues. After removal of 8 bases from V and 9 bases from J, the junction contained 8 bases not matched to a gene. Per germline, CDR1 LNHNV and CDR2 YYDKDF (reference sequence). The CDR3: CATGRQGVGIQYF. DNA for the CDR3: TGTGCCACCGGTCGACAGGGGGTCGGCATTCAGTACTTC.

The CDR3 nucleotides are TGTGCCAGCAGCCAACAGGGAGTTGGGGATAGGGAGCAGTTCTTC. Translating it yields CASSQQGVGDREQFF. The V and J genes are TRBV7-3 and TRBJ2-1, with D perhaps matching TRBD1 (6 bases). CDR3 length: 15 amino acids. With 5 bases removed from V and 10 bases from J, the gap between germline ends came to 21 bases. The germline CDR1 and CDR2 sequences are SGHTA and FQGTGA.

This sequence joins TRBV15 and TRBJ2-7; D unclear. Trimming removed 0 bases at V and 5 bases at J, with 11 bases between. The germline gives CDR1 LNHNV, CDR2 YYDKDF (reference sequence). CDR3 length equals 14 residues. CDR3: CATSREGVSNEQYF. As DNA, the CDR3 is TGTGCCACCAGCAGAGAAGGTGTCTCTAACGAGCAGTACTTC.

The rearrangement links TRBV6-5 to TRBJ1-2, with 8 bases that match TRBD1. V shed 6 bases and J 3 bases; nucleotides not matched to a gene: 6. The germline gives CDR1 MNHEY, CDR2 SVGAGI. The CDR3 has 14 residues. The CDR3 DNA is TGTGCCAGCAGGAGGACAGGGATCGACTATGGCTACACCTTC. Its protein product is CASRRTGIDYGYTF.

This clone was counted between two and nine times. This chain connects TRBV9 to TRBJ1-1; no clear D gene. This CDR3 is built from 15 residues. Germline CDR1 and CDR2: SGDLS and YYNGEE. Trimming removed 0 bases at V and 1 base at J, with 10 bases between. The chain's CDR3 is CASSVGALGNTEAFF. The DNA of the CDR3 is TGTGCCAGCAGCGTAGGGGCCCTCGGGAACACTGAAGCTTTCTTT.

V usage is TRBV6-6 and J usage is TRBJ1-2; no clear D gene. The CDR3 covers 12 residues. V was pared by 10 bases and J by 3 bases, with 12 bases between. CDR1 MNHNY and CDR2 SVGAGI come from the germline V gene (reference sequence). The CDR3 region is CATRTGDYGYTF. Here the CDR3 DNA reads TGTGCCACCCGGACTGGGGACTATGGCTACACCTTC.

J is TRBJ1-5 and V is TRBV5-1; D is possibly TRBD1 (6 bases). There are 13 residues in the CDR3. V was shortened by 0 bases and J by 5 bases, with 6 bases between the two germline ends. The V gene's germline CDR1 is SGHRS and CDR2 YFSETQ. CDR3 coding DNA: TGCGCCAGCAGCTTGGGACAGGATCAGCCCCAGCATTTT. This sequence encodes CASSLGQDQPQHF.

The chain is built from TRBV28 and TRBJ2-5, with a possible D match to TRBD1 (7 bases). CDR1 is MDHEN and CDR2 is SYDVKM in the germline V gene. The CDR3 spans 16 residues. V lost 3 bases and J 5 bases, leaving 19 bases between the germline ends. DNA for the CDR3: TGTGCCAGCAGTTTTCCTTGGGCAGGGGGGACGGAGACCCAGTACTTC. Translation gives CASSFPWAGGTETQYF.

The genes are TRBV19 and TRBJ2-1; D is unclear. V lost 3 bases to trimming and J lost 6 bases, with 12 bases between them. CDR3 length: 14 residues. Germline V lookup: CDR1 LNHDA, CDR2 SQIVND (reference sequence). CDR3 amino acids: CASSINVVVNEQFF. CDR3 nucleotide sequence: TGTGCCAGTAGTATTAATGTGGTGGTCAATGAGCAGTTCTTC.

The V and J genes are TRBV10-3 and TRBJ2-5; 13 bases are shared with TRBD2. CDR3 length: 18 amino acids. V shed 3 bases, J shed 2 bases, and the junction held 9 bases outside the gene matches. The germline V gene has CDR1 ENHRY and CDR2 SYGVKD. CDR3 in DNA: TGTGCCATCAGTGAATTTAAGGGACTAGCGGGGTCACAAGAGACCCAGTACTTC. Translating it yields CAISEFKGLAGSQETQYF.

The chain links TRBV29-1 to TRBJ2-5; D may be TRBD2 (6 bases). CDR1 SQVTM and CDR2 ANQGSEA come from the germline V gene. Trimming cost V 7 bases and J 4 bases, with 13 bases left between them. The CDR3 extends over 12 amino acids. CDR3: CSAIVGGETQYF. The CDR3 nucleotides read TGCAGCGCGATCGTGGGGGGAGAGACCCAGTACTTC.

This sequence joins TRBV25-1 and TRBJ2-5; TRBD2 aligns across 10 bases. Germline values: CDR1 MGHDK, CDR2 SYGVNS. CDR3 length equals 15 residues. V gave up 3 bases and J gave up 4 bases; unmatched junction bases: 5. Here the CDR3 reads CASSDLAGVGETQYF. CDR3 coding DNA: TGTGCCAGCAGTGACCTAGCGGGAGTAGGAGAGACCCAGTACTTC. Full variable domain (missing parts from reference TRBV25-1 and TRBJ2-5): EADIYQTPRYLVIGTGKKITLECSQTMGHDKMYWYQQDPGMELHLIHYSYGVNSTEKGDLSSESTVSRIRTEHFPLTLESARPSHTSQYLCASSDLAGVGETQYFGPGTRLLVL.

The chain has TRBV27 and TRBJ1-6; no firm D call. This CDR3 has 15 amino acids. CDR1 MNHEY and CDR2 SMNVEV come from the germline V gene (reference sequence). V lost 6 bases to trimming and J lost 3 bases, with 12 bases between them. The CDR3 coding sequence is TGTGCCAGCAGACCCACCGGGATCTATAATTCACCCCTCCACTTT. As protein: CASRPTGIYNSPLHF.

The chain employs TRBV6-2 or TRBV6-3 and TRBJ2-7; 8 bases agree with TRBD2. Germline loops: CDR1 MNHEY, CDR2 SVGEGT. V was clipped by 2 bases and J by 0 bases; unmatched bases: 3. The CDR3 sequence is 15 residues long. CDR3 DNA sequence: TGTGCCAGCAGTTACGTCGGGACTAGCTCCTACGAGCAGTACTTC. Residues: CASSYVGTSSYEQYF.